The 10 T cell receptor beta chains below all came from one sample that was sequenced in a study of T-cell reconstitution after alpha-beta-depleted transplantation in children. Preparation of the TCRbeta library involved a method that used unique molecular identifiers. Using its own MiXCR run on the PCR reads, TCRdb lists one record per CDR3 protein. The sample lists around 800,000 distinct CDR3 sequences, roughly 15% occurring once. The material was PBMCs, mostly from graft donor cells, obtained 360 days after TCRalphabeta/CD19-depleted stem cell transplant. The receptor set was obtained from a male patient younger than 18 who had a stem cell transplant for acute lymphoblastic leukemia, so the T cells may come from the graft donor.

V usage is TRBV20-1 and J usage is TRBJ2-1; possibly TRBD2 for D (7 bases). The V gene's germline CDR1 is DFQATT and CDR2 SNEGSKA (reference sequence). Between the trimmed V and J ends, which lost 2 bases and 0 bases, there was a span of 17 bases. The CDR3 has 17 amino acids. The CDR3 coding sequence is TGCAGTGCTAGATTGGGGGGGGGCGTCCACTCCTACAATGAGCAGTTCTTC. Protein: CSARLGGGVHSYNEQFF.

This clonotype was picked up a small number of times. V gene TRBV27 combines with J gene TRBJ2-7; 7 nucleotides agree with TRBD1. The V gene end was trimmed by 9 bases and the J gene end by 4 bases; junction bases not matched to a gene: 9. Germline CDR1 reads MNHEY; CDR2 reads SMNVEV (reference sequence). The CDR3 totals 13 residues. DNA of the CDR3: TGTGCCAGTCAACAGGGGCCCGGATACGAGCAGTACTTC. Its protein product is CASQQGPGYEQYF.

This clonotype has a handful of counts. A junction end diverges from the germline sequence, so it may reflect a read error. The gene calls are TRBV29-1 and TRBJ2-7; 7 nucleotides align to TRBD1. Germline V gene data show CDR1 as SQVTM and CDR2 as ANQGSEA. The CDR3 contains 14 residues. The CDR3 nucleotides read TGCAGCGTAGAAGGAAGGGACAGAGGCTACGAGCAGTACTTC. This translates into CSVEGRDRGYEQYF.

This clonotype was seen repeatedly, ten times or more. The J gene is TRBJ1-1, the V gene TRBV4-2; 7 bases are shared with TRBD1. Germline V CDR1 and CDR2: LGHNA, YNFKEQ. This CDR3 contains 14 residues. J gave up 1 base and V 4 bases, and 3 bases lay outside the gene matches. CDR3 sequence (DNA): TGTGCCAGCAGCCTCTACAGGGGGAACACTGAAGCTTTCTTT. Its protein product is CASSLYRGNTEAFF.

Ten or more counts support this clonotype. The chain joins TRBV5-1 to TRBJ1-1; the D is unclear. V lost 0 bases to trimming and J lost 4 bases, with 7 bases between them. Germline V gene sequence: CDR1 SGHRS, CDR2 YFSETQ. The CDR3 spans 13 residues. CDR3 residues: CASSLERVTEAFF. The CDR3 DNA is TGCGCCAGCAGCTTGGAGAGGGTCACTGAAGCTTTCTTT.

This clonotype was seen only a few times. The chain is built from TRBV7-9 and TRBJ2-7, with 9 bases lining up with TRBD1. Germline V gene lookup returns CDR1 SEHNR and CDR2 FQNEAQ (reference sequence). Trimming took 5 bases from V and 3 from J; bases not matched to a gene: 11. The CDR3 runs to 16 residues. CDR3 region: CASSLGQGRQDYEQYF. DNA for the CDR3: TGTGCCAGCAGCCTGGGACAGGGCAGGCAAGACTACGAGCAGTACTTC.

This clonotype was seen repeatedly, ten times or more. CDR3 sequence: CASSFLAEDNEQFF. Written as DNA, the CDR3 is TGTGCCAGCAGTTTTCTAGCGGAGGACAATGAGCAGTTCTTC. The chain carries TRBV27 and TRBJ2-1, with TRBD2 matching 7 bases. The CDR3 loop spans 14 amino acids. Trimming removed 3 bases from V and 5 bases from J; junction bases left unmatched: 4. Germline V gene lookup returns CDR1 MNHEY and CDR2 SMNVEV (reference sequence).

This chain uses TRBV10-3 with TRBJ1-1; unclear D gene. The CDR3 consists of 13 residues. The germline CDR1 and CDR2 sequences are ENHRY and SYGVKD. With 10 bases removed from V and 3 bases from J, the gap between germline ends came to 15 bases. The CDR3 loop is CATARDGDTEAFF. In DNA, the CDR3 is TGTGCCACCGCGAGGGATGGGGACACTGAAGCTTTCTTT.

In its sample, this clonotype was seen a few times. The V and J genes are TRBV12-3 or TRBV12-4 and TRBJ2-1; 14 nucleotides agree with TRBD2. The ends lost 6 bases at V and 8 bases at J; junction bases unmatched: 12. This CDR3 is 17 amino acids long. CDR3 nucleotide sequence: TGTGCCAGCAGAAAGCGCGGACTAGCGGGAGGAGGCGATGAGCAGTTCTTC. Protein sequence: CASRKRGLAGGGDEQFF.

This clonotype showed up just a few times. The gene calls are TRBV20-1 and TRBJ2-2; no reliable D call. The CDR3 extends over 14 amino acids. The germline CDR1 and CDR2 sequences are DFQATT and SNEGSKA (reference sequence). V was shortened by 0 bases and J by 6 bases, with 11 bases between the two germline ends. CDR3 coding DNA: TGCAGTGCTAGAGACCTTACGTTCTCCGGGGAGCTGTTTTTT. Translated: CSARDLTFSGELFF.